The clone carrying this TCR beta chain came up many times. The antigen is not known. The study enrolled patients aged 18 to 65 with newly diagnosed hyperthyroidism of under 2 months' duration. This entry is derived from a study of T cells in Graves' hyperthyroidism and ophthalmopathy. As for the study in general: Peripheral blood sampling occurred at initial diagnosis, before any treatment. Points from the study as a whole: Peripheral blood also featured most of the thyroid clonotypes expanded above 0.001.

Amplified TCR beta CDR3 regions derived from RNA transcripts. The HTBI set primed first-round TCR CDR3 RT-PCR. MiXCR, run by TCRdb on the multiplex PCR reads, gives a single entry per CDR3 protein. The data contain a few hundred thousand distinct CDR3 sequences, around 15% of them singletons. Germline V lookup: CDR1 GTSNPN, CDR2 SVGIG (reference sequence). Trimming pared 7 bases from V and 4 bases from J, leaving 14 bases between. There are 13 residues in the CDR3. This TCR was recovered from a woman aged 35 to 49 with Graves' hyperthyroidism. The sequenced sample consisted of blood. J is TRBJ2-1 and V is TRBV30; TRBD2 might be the D (6 bases). CDR3 protein: CASSGLLYNEQFF. DNA of the CDR3: TGTGCCTCATCGGGACTCCTTTACAATGAGCAGTTCTTC.